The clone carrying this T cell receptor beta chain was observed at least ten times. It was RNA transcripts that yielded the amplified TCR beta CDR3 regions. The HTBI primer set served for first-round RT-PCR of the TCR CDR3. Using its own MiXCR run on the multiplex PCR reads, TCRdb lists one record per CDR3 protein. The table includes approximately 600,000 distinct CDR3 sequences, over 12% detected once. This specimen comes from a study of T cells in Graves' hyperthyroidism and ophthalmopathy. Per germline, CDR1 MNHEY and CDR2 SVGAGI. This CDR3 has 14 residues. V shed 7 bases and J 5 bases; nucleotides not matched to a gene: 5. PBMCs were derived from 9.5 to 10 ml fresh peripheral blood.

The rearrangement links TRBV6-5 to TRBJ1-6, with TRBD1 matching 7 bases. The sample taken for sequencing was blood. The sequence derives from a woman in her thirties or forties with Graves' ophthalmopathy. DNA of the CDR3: TGTGCCAGCACCCCGACAGGGCATAATTCACCCCTCCACTTT. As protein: CASTPTGHNSPLHF.